The 10 T cell receptor beta chains in this list originate from one sample, sequenced in a study of patients and donors after allogeneic stem cell transplantation. MiXCR was run by TCRdb on the RT-PCR reads, yielding one entry per CDR3 protein. The sample has 10,000 to 15,000 distinct CDR3 sequences, approximately 25% seen once. The specimen was blood, either unsorted or a sorted T cell fraction (not recorded which). Source of these receptors: a human donor who was either an allogeneic HSCT recipient or a stem cell or donor lymphocyte infusion donor (not recorded which). It is not recorded whose cells these are; they may come from a transplant donor.

This clonotype is labeled as medium-sized. The V gene is TRBV29-1, the J gene TRBJ2-1; D gene unclear. This CDR3 is 11 amino acids long. The germline V gene has CDR1 SQVTM and CDR2 ANQGSEA. The CDR3: CSHNDVQKQFF. CDR3 coding DNA: TGCTCCCACAACGACGTCCAAAAGCAGTTCTTC.

In this sample, this clonotype turned up many times. This chain joins TRBV12-3 or TRBV12-4 and TRBJ1-3; D unresolved. V was pared by 4 bases and J by 4 bases, with 2 bases between. There are 11 residues in the CDR3. CDR3 residues: CASSWGNTIYF. The CDR3 coding sequence is TGTGCCAGCAGTTGGGGAAACACCATATATTTT.

This clonotype occurred many times. The CDR3 here is CASTLPSGVTEAFF. In DNA form, the CDR3 reads TGTGCCAGCACCTTACCCTCGGGTGTCACTGAAGCTTTCTTT. The rearrangement links TRBV6-2 or TRBV6-3 to TRBJ1-1; no reliable D call. V was trimmed by 7 bases and J by 4 bases, leaving 16 bases between them. The CDR3 covers 14 residues. The V gene's germline CDR1 is MNHEY and CDR2 SVGEGT.

This clonotype was seen only a few times. The chain employs TRBV28 and TRBJ2-1; D is possibly TRBD1 (5 bases). Looked up from germline, CDR1 is MDHEN and CDR2 is SYDVKM. The CDR3 sequence is 16 residues long. V was cut by 2 bases and J by 7 bases, with 18 bases left in between. The CDR3, as DNA: TGTGCCAGCAGTTTACAGGGTGAGACCCTATTTAATGAGCAGTTCTTC. Amino acid sequence: CASSLQGETLFNEQFF. Full variable domain (remainder filled in from reference TRBV28 and TRBJ2-1): DVKVTQSSRYLVKRTGEKVFLECVQDMDHENMFWYRQDPGLGLRLIYFSYDVKMKEKGDIPEGYSVSREKKERFSLILESASTNQTSMYLCASSLQGETLFNEQFFGPGTRLTVL.

The genes are TRBV7-9 and TRBJ1-3; TRBD1 matches at 7 bases. From germline, CDR1 is SEHNR and CDR2 FQNEAQ (reference sequence). After removal of 2 bases from V and 0 bases from J, the junction contained 4 bases not matched to a gene. CDR3 length equals 16 residues. The CDR3 region is CASSLPGQSSGNTIYF. The CDR3 DNA sequence: TGTGCCAGCAGCTTACCGGGACAGAGCTCTGGAAACACCATATATTTT.

The chain uses TRBV30 and TRBJ1-6; 10 nucleotides align to TRBD1. Germline lookup yields CDR1 GTSNPN and CDR2 SVGIG (reference sequence). The CDR3 is made up of 15 amino acids. V lost 2 bases to trimming and J lost 6 bases; unmatched junction nucleotides: 4. The CDR3 protein is CAWSSRDRGNSPLHF. The CDR3 nucleotides read TGTGCCTGGAGTTCGCGGGACAGGGGTAATTCACCCCTCCACTTT. Complete variable domain (other parts from reference TRBV30 and TRBJ1-6): SQTIHQWPATLVQPVGSPLSLECTVEGTSNPNLYWYRQAAGRGLQLLFYSVGIGQISSEVPQNLSASRPQDRQFILSSKKLLLSDSGFYLCAWSSRDRGNSPLHFGNGTRLTVT.

The sample holds a few counts of this clonotype. The V call is TRBV20-1, the J call TRBJ1-1; D is unresolved. The V gene lost 6 bases and the J gene lost 8 bases, with 10 bases spanning the gap. The germline CDR1 and CDR2 sequences are DFQATT and SNEGSKA (reference sequence). This CDR3 is 10 amino acids long. The CDR3 DNA sequence: TGCAGTGCCCCCGGGATCGAAGCTTTCTTT. Translation: CSAPGIEAFF.

This clonotype was counted between two and nine times. CDR3 bases: TGTGCCAGCAGTTACCAAGGGAACACTGAAGCTTTCTTT. Its protein product is CASSYQGNTEAFF. The chain links TRBV6-5 to TRBJ1-1; D remains unclear. The V and J ends lost 2 bases and 1 base respectively, with 5 bases between them. This CDR3 has 13 residues. Germline V gene data show CDR1 as MNHEY and CDR2 as SVGAGI.

The chain uses TRBV7-2 and TRBJ2-1; 10 positions agree with TRBD1. V shed 5 bases, J shed 8 bases, and the junction held 3 bases outside the gene matches. Germline loops: CDR1 SGHTA, CDR2 FQGNSA. This CDR3 comprises 13 residues. The CDR3 nucleotides read TGTGCCAGCAGCCTGGACAGGGGGGATGAGCAGTTCTTC. It translates to CASSLDRGDEQFF.

The chain joins TRBV12-3 or TRBV12-4 to TRBJ2-7; TRBD2 matches 11 bases. This CDR3 contains 17 residues. Trimming at V came to 2 bases and at J to 0 bases, leaving 6 bases not matched to a gene. The CDR3 here is CASSLTPTSGSSYEQYF. CDR3 nucleotide sequence: TGTGCCAGCAGTTTAACCCCCACTAGCGGGAGCTCCTACGAGCAGTACTTC.